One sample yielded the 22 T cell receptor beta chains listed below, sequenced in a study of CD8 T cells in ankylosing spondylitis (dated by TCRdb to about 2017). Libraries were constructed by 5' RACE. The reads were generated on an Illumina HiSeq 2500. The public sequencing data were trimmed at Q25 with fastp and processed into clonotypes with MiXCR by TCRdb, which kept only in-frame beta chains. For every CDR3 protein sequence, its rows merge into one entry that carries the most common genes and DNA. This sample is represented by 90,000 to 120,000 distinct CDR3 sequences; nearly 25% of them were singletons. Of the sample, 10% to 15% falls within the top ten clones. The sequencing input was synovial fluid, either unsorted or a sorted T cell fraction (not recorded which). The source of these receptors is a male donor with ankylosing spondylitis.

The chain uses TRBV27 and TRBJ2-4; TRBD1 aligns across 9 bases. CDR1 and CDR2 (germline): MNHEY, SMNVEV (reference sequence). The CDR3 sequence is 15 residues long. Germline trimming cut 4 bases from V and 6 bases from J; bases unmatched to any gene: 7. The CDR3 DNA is TGTGCCAGCAGTTCCCGGGACAGGGAAGGAAACATTCAGTACTTC. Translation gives CASSSRDREGNIQYF.

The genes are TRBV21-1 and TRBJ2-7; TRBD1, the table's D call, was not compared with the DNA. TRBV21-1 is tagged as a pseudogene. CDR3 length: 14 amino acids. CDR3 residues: CASSTYRAEGEQYV. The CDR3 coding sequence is TGTGCCAGCAGCACCTACAGGGCCGAGGGGGAGCAGTACGTC.

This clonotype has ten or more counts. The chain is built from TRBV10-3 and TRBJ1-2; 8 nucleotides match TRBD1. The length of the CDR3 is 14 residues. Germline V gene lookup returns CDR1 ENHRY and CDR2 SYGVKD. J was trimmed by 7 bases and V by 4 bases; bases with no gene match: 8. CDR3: CAISAGQGGGGYTF. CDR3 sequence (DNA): TGTGCCATCAGTGCAGGACAGGGAGGCGGTGGCTACACCTTC.

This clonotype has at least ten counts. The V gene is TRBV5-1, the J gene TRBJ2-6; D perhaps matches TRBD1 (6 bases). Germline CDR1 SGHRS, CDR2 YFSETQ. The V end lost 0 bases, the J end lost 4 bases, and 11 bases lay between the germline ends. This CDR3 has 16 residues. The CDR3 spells CASSLVGARGANVLTF. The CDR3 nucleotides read TGCGCCAGCAGCTTGGTGGGGGCGAGGGGGGCCAACGTCCTGACTTTC. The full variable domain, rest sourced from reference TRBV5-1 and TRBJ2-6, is KAGVTQTPRYLIKTRGQQVTLSCSPISGHRSVSWYQQTPGQGLQFLFEYFSETQRNKGNFPGRFSGRQFSNSRSEMNVSTLELGDSALYLCASSLVGARGANVLTFGAGSRLTVL.

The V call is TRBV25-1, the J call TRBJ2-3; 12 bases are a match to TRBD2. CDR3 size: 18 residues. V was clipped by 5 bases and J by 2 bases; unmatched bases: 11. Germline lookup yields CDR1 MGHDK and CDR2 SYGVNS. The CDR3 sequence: CASSQHGTSGHHTDTQYF. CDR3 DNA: TGTGCCAGCAGTCAACACGGGACTAGCGGGCACCACACAGATACGCAGTATTTT.

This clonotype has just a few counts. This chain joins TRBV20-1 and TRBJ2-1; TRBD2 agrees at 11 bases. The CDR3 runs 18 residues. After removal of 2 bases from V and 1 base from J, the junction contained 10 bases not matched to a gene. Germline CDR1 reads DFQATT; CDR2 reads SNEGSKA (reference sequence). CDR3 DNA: TGCAGTGCTAGAACCCCTGGGGCTAGCGGGAGGTCCTACAATGAGCAGTTCTTC. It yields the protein CSARTPGASGRSYNEQFF.

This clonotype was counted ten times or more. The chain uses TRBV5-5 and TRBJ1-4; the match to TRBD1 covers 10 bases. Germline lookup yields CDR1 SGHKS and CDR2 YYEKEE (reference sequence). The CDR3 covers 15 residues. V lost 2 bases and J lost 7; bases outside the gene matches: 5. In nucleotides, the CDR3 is TGTGCCAGCAGCTTTGGGGGACAGGGGTCTGAAAAACTGTTTTTT. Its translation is CASSFGGQGSEKLFF.

The CDR3: CASSVGRDGVVTDTQYF. In nucleotides, the CDR3 is TGTGCCAGCAGCGTAGGTAGGGACGGGGTAGTCACAGATACGCAGTATTTT. This chain joins TRBV9 and TRBJ2-3; the D gene could be TRBD1 or TRBD2 (5 bases each). V was pared by 0 bases and J by 2 bases, with 16 bases between. This CDR3 is 17 amino acids long. In germline, CDR1 is SGDLS, CDR2 YYNGEE.

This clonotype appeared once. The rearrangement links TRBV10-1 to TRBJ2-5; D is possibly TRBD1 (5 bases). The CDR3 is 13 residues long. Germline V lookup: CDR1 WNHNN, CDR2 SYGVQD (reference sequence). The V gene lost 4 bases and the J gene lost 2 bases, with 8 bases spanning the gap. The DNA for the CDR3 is TGCGCCAGCAGTGTAGGGGTACAAGAGACCCAGTACTTC. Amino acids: CASSVGVQETQYF.

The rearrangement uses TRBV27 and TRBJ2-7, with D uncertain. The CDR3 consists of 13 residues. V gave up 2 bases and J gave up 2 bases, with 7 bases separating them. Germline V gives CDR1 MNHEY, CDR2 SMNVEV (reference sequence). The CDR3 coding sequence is TGTGCCAGCAGTTTAGCCAGGACCTACGAGCAGTACTTC. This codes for CASSLARTYEQYF.

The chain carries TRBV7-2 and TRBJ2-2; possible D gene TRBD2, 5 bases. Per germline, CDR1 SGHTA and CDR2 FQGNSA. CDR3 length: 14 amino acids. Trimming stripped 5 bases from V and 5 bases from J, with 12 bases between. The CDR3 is CASSREIRTGELFF. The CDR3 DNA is TGTGCCAGCAGCAGGGAGATTCGAACCGGGGAGCTGTTTTTT.

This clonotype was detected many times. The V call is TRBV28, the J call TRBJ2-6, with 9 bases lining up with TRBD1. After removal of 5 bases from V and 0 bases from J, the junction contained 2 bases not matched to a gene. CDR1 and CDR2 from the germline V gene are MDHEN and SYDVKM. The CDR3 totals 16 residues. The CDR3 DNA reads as TGTGCCAGCAGTACAGGGGGCCACTCTGGGGCCAACGTCCTGACTTTC. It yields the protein CASSTGGHSGANVLTF.

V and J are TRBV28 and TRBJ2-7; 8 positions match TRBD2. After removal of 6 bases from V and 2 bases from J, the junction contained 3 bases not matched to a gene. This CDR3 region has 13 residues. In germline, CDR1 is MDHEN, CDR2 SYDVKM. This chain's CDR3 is CASSTGLAYEQYV. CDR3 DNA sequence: TGTGCCAGCAGCACGGGACTAGCCTACGAGCAGTACGTC.

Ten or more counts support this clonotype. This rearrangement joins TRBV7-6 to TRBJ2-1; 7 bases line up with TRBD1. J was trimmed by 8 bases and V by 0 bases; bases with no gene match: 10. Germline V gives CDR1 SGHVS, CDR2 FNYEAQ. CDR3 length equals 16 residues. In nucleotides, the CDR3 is TGTGCCAGCAGCTTAGCGGGCAGGGGGTATTCATATGAGCAGTTCTTC. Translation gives CASSLAGRGYSYEQFF.

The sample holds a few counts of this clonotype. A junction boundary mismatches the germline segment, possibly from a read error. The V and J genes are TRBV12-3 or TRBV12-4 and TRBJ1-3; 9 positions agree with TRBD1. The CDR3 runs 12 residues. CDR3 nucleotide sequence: TGTGCCAGCAGTTTAGCGCGACAGGGGGTCGGATTT. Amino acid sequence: CASSLARQGVGF.

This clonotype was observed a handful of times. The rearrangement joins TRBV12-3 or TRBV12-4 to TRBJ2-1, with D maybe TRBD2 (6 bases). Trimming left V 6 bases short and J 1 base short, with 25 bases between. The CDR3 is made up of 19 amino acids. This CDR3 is CASSPTLGSGVGSYNEQFF. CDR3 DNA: TGTGCCAGCAGCCCTACTTTGGGTAGCGGAGTGGGGTCCTACAATGAGCAGTTCTTC.

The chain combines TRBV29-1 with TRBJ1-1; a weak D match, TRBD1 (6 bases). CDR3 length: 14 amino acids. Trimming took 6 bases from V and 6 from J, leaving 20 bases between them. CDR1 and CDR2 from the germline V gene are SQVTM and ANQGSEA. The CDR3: CSVSQGLQGSEAFF. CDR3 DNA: TGCAGCGTCTCCCAGGGTTTACAGGGCTCTGAAGCTTTCTTT.

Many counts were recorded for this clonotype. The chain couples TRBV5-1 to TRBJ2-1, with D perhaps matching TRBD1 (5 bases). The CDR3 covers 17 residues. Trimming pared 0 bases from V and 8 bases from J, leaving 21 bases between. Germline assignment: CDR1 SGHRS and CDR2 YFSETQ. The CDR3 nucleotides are TGCGCCAGCAGCTTGGCCCGAGACAGCCACCTCGTTGATGAGCAGTTCTTC. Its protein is CASSLARDSHLVDEQFF.

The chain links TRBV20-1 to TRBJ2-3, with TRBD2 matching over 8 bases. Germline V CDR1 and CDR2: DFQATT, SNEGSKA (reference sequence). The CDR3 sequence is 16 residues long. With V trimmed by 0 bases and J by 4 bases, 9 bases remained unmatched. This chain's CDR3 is CSARDLRLAGADTQYF. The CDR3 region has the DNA TGCAGTGCTAGAGATCTTCGTCTAGCGGGCGCAGATACGCAGTATTTT.

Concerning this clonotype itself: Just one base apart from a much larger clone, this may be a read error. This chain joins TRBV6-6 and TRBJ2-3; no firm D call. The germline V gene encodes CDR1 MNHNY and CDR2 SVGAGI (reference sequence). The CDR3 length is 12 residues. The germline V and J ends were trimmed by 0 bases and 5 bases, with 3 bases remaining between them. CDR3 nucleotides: TGTGCCAGCAGTTACTCGAAAGATACGCAGTATTTT. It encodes CASSYSKDTQYF.

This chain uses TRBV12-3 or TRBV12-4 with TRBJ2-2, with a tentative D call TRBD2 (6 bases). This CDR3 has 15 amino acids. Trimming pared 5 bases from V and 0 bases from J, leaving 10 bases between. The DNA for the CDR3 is TGTGCCAGCAGTCCGGGGACTGCGAACACCGGGGAGCTGTTTTTT. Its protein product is CASSPGTANTGELFF.

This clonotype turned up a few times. The CDR3 region has the DNA TGTGCCAGCAGCCTTTGGACTAGCGGGGGAAACACCGGGGAGCTGTTTTTT. It codes for CASSLWTSGGNTGELFF. The chain employs TRBV7-7 and TRBJ2-2; the match to TRBD2 covers 13 bases. The germline V gene has CDR1 SSHAT and CDR2 FNYEAQ (reference sequence). V shed 5 bases and J 2 bases; nucleotides not matched to a gene: 5. The length of the CDR3 is 17 residues.